This T cell receptor beta chain was observed in a study of technical replicates of blood from a few donors. Trimming took off 3 bases at V and 4 bases at J, with 16 bases between the two ends. Germline loops: CDR1 SGDLS, CDR2 YYNGEE. The CDR3 is made up of 15 amino acids. The repertoire was sequenced with immunoSEQ multiplex PCR; TCRdb's copy has only in-frame clones and lacks some. This table has about 69,000 clones, about 90% appearing once. This sequence joins TRBV9 and TRBJ1-2, with a weak D call TRBD1 (6 bases). The sample taken for sequencing was PBMCs. This receptor was taken from a human donor in good health. Some clones in this sample may be carry-over from other donors' samples. The CDR3 sequence: CASSAQSVTGYGYTF. CDR3 nucleotide sequence: TGTGCCAGCAGCGCCCAATCCGTGACAGGCTATGGCTACACCTTC. Full variable domain (outside the CDR3, taken from reference TRBV9 and TRBJ1-2): DSGVTQTPKHLITATGQRVTLRCSPRSGDLSVYWYQQSLDQGLQFLIQYYNGEERAKGNILERFSAQQFPDLHSELNLSSLELGDSALYFCASSAQSVTGYGYTFGSGTRLTVV.